Listed here are 4 T cell receptor beta chains from one sample, sequenced in a study of blood T cell repertoires in COVID-19. TCRdb's copy holds only in-frame clones and misses some; the assay was immunoSEQ multiplex PCR. Of about 210,000 clones in the sample, approximately 82% were seen once. The specimen sequenced was peripheral blood. The source is a woman in her 40s with acute or convalescent COVID-19.

This clone appeared once. The CDR3 spells CASSLGGQGTIGGNTEAFF. The CDR3 nucleotides read TGTGCCAGCAGCTTGGGGGGACAGGGCACAATTGGAGGGAACACTGAAGCTTTCTTT. The chain couples TRBV5-5 to TRBJ1-1; 9 bases match TRBD1. The germline CDR1 and CDR2 sequences are SGHKS and YYEKEE (reference sequence). The CDR3 spans 19 residues. Germline trimming cut 0 bases from V and 1 base from J; bases unmatched to any gene: 13.

The chain carries TRBV5-6 and TRBJ1-5; 12 bases agree with TRBD1. The V and J ends lost 2 bases and 3 bases, in that order; junction bases with no gene match: 9. This CDR3 is built from 18 residues. The germline CDR1 and CDR2 sequences are SGHDT and YYEEEE. CDR3 sequence: CASSFGTGGVGANQPQHF. Here the CDR3 DNA reads TGTGCCAGCAGCTTCGGGACAGGGGGCGTTGGGGCCAATCAGCCCCAGCATTTT.

This chain uses TRBV5-1 with TRBJ2-7; 8 positions agree with TRBD2. CDR3 length: 13 residues. Germline CDR1 SGHRS, CDR2 YFSETQ. V lost 2 bases to trimming and J lost 5 bases; unmatched junction nucleotides: 3. The DNA for the CDR3 is TGCGCCAGCAGCTTCGGGAGGGACAACGAGCAGTACTTC. Its protein is CASSFGRDNEQYF.

The chain is built from TRBV27 and TRBJ2-7; 12 bases are a match to TRBD2. The CDR3 covers 14 residues. V was pared by 3 bases and J by 3 bases, with 0 bases of the junction left unmatched. Germline lookup yields CDR1 MNHEY and CDR2 SMNVEV (reference sequence). Here the CDR3 reads CASSLTSGSYEQYF. In DNA form, the CDR3 reads TGTGCCAGCAGTTTGACTAGCGGGAGCTACGAGCAGTACTTC.